This T cell receptor (beta chain) was recovered during a study of blood T cell repertoires in COVID-19. Whole-study context: There were acute and convalescent COVID-19 samples, and they came from the United States, Italy and Spain.

Original handling: Researchers report that nucleated cell counts were estimated from reference gene primer amplification. TCRdb's table, derived via immunoSEQ multiplex PCR, lists solely in-frame clones and lacks some. That table gives V, J and clone size, and the DNA gave D and trimming. This sample carries some 300,000 clones, 85% to 90% of them seen once, and the ten largest clones take 1.5% to 2%. Germline V lookup: CDR1 SGHAT, CDR2 FQDESV (reference sequence). Trimming pared 4 bases from V and 1 base from J, leaving 11 bases between. This CDR3 contains 14 residues. The clonotype comes from a woman younger than 45 with COVID-19, enrolled during active disease. Input material: peripheral blood. The chain uses TRBV11-1 and TRBJ2-7; possible D gene TRBD2, 5 bases. The CDR3 sequence is CASSWTGISYEQYF. CDR3 sequence (DNA): TGTGCCAGCAGCTGGACCGGGATATCCTACGAGCAGTACTTC. The full variable domain, in which reference TRBV11-1 and TRBJ2-7 provide the parts outside the CDR3, is EAEVAQSPRYKITEKSQAVAFWCDPISGHATLYWYRQILGQGPELLVQFQDESVVDDSQLPKDRFSAERLKGVDSTLKIQPAELGDSAMYLCASSWTGISYEQYFGPGTRLTVT.